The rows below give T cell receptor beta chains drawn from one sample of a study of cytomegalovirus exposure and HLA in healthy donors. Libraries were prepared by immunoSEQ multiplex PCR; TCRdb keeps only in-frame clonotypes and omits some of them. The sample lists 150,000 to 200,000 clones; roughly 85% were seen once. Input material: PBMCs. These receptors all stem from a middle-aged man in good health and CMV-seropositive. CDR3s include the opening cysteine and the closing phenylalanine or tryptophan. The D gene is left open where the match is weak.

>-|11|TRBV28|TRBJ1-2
CASGRGRGYTF
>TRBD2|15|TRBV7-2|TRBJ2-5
CASSLQGGRRETQYF
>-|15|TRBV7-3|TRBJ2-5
CASSLTQGLQETQYF
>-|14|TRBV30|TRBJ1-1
CAWSVAFMNTEAFF
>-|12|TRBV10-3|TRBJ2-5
CATRQAQETQYF
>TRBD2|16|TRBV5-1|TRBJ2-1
CASSLVAGVTYNEQFF
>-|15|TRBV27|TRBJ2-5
CASSLRPRRWETQYF
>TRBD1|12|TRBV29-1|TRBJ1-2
CSGSGQNYGYTF
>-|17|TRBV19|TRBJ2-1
CASSHPAGTPSYNEQFF
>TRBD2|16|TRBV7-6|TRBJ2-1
CASSTTGTSLYNEQFF
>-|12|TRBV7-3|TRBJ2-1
CASSLETSEQFF
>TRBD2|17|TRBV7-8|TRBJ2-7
CASSLAPLAGDAYEQYF
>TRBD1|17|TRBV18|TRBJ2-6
CASSPLDRAAGANVLTF
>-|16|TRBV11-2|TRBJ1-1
CASSLERWQTNTEAFF
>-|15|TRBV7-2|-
CASSQGGAGVHEQYF
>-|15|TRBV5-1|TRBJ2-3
CASSSLNRGTDTQYF
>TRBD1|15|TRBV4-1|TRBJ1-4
CASSQGDRGREKLFF
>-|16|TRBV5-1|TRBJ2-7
CASSLAAGARTYEQYF
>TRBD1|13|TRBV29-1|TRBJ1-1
CSVEEQGDTEAFF
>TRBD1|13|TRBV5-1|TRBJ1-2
CASSLQGDYGYTF
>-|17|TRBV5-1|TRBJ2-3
CASSHAGSRVGTDTQYF
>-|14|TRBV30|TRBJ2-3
CAWSVQGWGDTQYF
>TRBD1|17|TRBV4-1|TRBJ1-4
CASSQRGDSATNEKLFF
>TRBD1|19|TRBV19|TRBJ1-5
CASSPRPGTGGSSNQPQHF
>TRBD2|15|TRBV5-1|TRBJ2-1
CASRDGLAGGIEQFF
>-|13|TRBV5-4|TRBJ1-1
CASSIQRNTEAFF
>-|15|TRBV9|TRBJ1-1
CASSVGGGMNTEAFF
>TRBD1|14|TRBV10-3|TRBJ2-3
CAIRLQGSTDTQYF
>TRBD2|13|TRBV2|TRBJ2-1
CASKLAGGNVQFF
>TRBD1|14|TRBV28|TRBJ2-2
CASSSTGDAGELFF
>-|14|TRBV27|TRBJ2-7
CASSFSSVGHEQYF
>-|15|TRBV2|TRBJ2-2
CASSGLAVSAGELFF
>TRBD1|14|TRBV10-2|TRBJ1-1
CASSGGTANTEAFF
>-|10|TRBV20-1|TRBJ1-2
CSARGDGYTF
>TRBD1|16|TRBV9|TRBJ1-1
CASARQGAGLSTEAFF
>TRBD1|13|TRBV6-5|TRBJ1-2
CASSSGQGIGYTF
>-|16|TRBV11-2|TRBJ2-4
CASSSRTEGVGNIQYF
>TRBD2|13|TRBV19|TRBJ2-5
CASRLAGGETQYF
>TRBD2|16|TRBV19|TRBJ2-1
CASSISRTSGINEQFF
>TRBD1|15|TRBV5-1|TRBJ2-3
CASSFRDRGPDTQYF
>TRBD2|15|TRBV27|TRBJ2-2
CASSSWGGKTGELFF
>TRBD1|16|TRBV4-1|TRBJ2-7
CASSKQGTSTSYEQYF